These T cell receptor beta chains were read from a single sample in a study of cytomegalovirus exposure and HLA in healthy donors. The table came from immunoSEQ multiplex PCR; TCRdb's copy has only in-frame clones and leaves some out. The table includes 130,000 or so clones, about 80% detected once. Sequences were obtained from PBMCs. Source of these receptors: a man aged 50 or older in good health and CMV-seronegative. The CDR3 runs from the conserved cysteine through the conserved F or W. D genes are given only for firm matches. The size field is filled for only some rows; it gives once, few, many or a size class.

J gene: TRBJ2-7; clone size: -; V gene: TRBV15; D gene: TRBD1; CDR3 DNA: TGTGCCACCAGCAGAGCCGGGACAGCGACTTTCTTC; CDR3 protein: CATSRAGTATFF
J gene: TRBJ2-1; clone size: once; V gene: TRBV4-1; D gene: TRBD2; CDR3 DNA: TGCGCCAGCAGCCAAGTACACACTAGCGGGAGCTATGAGCAGTTCTTC; CDR3 protein: CASSQVHTSGSYEQFF
J gene: TRBJ2-5; clone size: -; V gene: TRBV7-9; D gene: -; CDR3 DNA: TGTGCCAGCAGCATCGGGACTGCTTTACAAGAGACCCAGTACTTC; CDR3 protein: CASSIGTALQETQYF
J gene: TRBJ2-1; clone size: -; V gene: TRBV28; D gene: TRBD2; CDR3 DNA: TGTGCCAGCTCCCCGGGGGGAGGTAATGGGTTCTTC; CDR3 protein: CASSPGGGNGFF
J gene: TRBJ2-2; clone size: -; V gene: TRBV7-2; D gene: -; CDR3 DNA: TGTGCCAGCAGCCCAGAGCGCGCCGGGGAGCTGTTTTTT; CDR3 protein: CASSPERAGELFF
J gene: TRBJ2-3; clone size: once; V gene: TRBV6-5; D gene: -; CDR3 DNA: TGTGCCAGCGAGGACTCTACAGATACGCAGTATTTT; CDR3 protein: CASEDSTDTQYF
J gene: TRBJ1-1; clone size: few; V gene: TRBV11-2; D gene: -; CDR3 DNA: TGTGCCAGCAGCTCCCAGGGGAACACTGAAGCTTTCTTT; CDR3 protein: CASSSQGNTEAFF
J gene: TRBJ2-3; clone size: -; V gene: TRBV19; D gene: -; CDR3 DNA: TGTGCCAGTAGGAAACGGTCTAGCACAGATACGCAGTATTTT; CDR3 protein: CASRKRSSTDTQYF
J gene: TRBJ2-6; clone size: -; V gene: TRBV6-4; D gene: -; CDR3 DNA: TGTGCCAGCAGCCCCGAGGCTACCTCTGGGGCCAACGTCCTGACTTTC; CDR3 protein: CASSPEATSGANVLTF
J gene: TRBJ1-1; clone size: -; V gene: TRBV27; D gene: -; CDR3 DNA: TGTGCCAGCATCTCAGCACAGGGCCGCACTGAAGCTTTCTTT; CDR3 protein: CASISAQGRTEAFF
J gene: TRBJ2-2; clone size: -; V gene: TRBV5-1; D gene: -; CDR3 DNA: TGCGCCAGCAGCCCCGAGGGGGGGCGGGACACCGGGGAGCTGTTTTTT; CDR3 protein: CASSPEGGRDTGELFF
J gene: TRBJ1-2; clone size: -; V gene: TRBV25-1; D gene: -; CDR3 DNA: TGTGCCAGCAGTGAATTTGACAGCAGCTATGGCTACACCTTC; CDR3 protein: CASSEFDSSYGYTF
J gene: TRBJ2-1; clone size: -; V gene: TRBV27; D gene: -; CDR3 DNA: TGTGCCAGCAGTGGGCGGACAGAAAAGTCCTACAATGAGCAGTTCTTC; CDR3 protein: CASSGRTEKSYNEQFF
J gene: TRBJ2-1; clone size: -; V gene: TRBV7-2; D gene: -; CDR3 DNA: TGTGCCAGCAGCTTACGCAGGTTGGGTGAGCAGTTCTTC; CDR3 protein: CASSLRRLGEQFF
J gene: TRBJ2-4; clone size: few; V gene: TRBV7-2; D gene: -; CDR3 DNA: TGTGCCAGCAGCGCCCGACAGAGAAACATTCAGTACTTC; CDR3 protein: CASSARQRNIQYF
J gene: TRBJ2-5; clone size: -; V gene: TRBV14; D gene: -; CDR3 DNA: TGTGCCAGCAGCCAAGATCTAATTGGAGAGACCCAGTACTTC; CDR3 protein: CASSQDLIGETQYF
J gene: TRBJ2-7; clone size: few; V gene: TRBV25-1; D gene: -; CDR3 DNA: TGTGCCAGCAGTGTGACCGGGAGCTACGAGCAGTACTTC; CDR3 protein: CASSVTGSYEQYF
J gene: TRBJ1-5; clone size: once; V gene: TRBV10-2; D gene: TRBD1; CDR3 DNA: TGCGCCAGTGGGGACAGGTCCTTCAATCAGCCCCAGCATTTT; CDR3 protein: CASGDRSFNQPQHF
J gene: TRBJ1-5; clone size: few; V gene: TRBV6-5; D gene: -; CDR3 DNA: TGTGCCAGCAGCTACCGAGACAATCAGCCCCAGCATTTT; CDR3 protein: CASSYRDNQPQHF
J gene: TRBJ2-1; clone size: -; V gene: TRBV29-1; D gene: TRBD1; CDR3 DNA: TGCAGCGTGGGCGGGACAGGGGGGCTCAATGAGCAGTTCTTC; CDR3 protein: CSVGGTGGLNEQFF
J gene: TRBJ2-1; clone size: -; V gene: TRBV5-4; D gene: -; CDR3 DNA: TGTGCCAGCAGCTTGGCTAGTCGAGACAATGAGCAGTTCTTC; CDR3 protein: CASSLASRDNEQFF
J gene: TRBJ1-5; clone size: once; V gene: TRBV28; D gene: -; CDR3 DNA: TGTGCCAGCAGACAGGGTACCAATCAGCCCCAGCATTTT; CDR3 protein: CASRQGTNQPQHF
J gene: TRBJ2-1; clone size: -; V gene: TRBV5-1; D gene: TRBD2; CDR3 DNA: TGCGCCAGCAGCCCGACTAGCGGGAGTCGGAATGAGCAGTTCTTC; CDR3 protein: CASSPTSGSRNEQFF
J gene: TRBJ2-2; clone size: -; V gene: TRBV7-2; D gene: -; CDR3 DNA: TGTGCCAGCAGCTTAGCGACAGTCTCGAACACCGGGGAGCTGTTTTTT; CDR3 protein: CASSLATVSNTGELFF
J gene: TRBJ1-1; clone size: -; V gene: TRBV5-1; D gene: -; CDR3 DNA: TGCGCCAGCAGCTTAACGACAGCCAACACTGAAGCTTTCTTT; CDR3 protein: CASSLTTANTEAFF
J gene: TRBJ2-7; clone size: few; V gene: TRBV2; D gene: TRBD1; CDR3 DNA: TGTGCCAGCTTGGGGACAGGCCTCTCCTACGAGCAGTACTTC; CDR3 protein: CASLGTGLSYEQYF
J gene: TRBJ1-2; clone size: few; V gene: TRBV6-1; D gene: -; CDR3 DNA: TGTGCCAGCAGAATCGGACAGATCTATGGCTACACCTTC; CDR3 protein: CASRIGQIYGYTF
J gene: TRBJ1-1; clone size: -; V gene: TRBV2; D gene: TRBD1; CDR3 DNA: TGTGCCAGCACCCCACAGGGGAGAAAAGCTTTCTTT; CDR3 protein: CASTPQGRKAFF